Listed below are T cell receptor beta chains from one sample, sequenced in a study of beta chain features in type 1 diabetes. TCRdb's table, derived via immunoSEQ multiplex PCR, lists solely in-frame clones and lacks some. The sample has roughly 700,000 clones, roughly 13% seen once; the top ten hold less than 0.025%. Sequencing used naive CD4+ T cells from blood. These receptors were collected from a man aged 18 to 29 with type 1 diabetes. Both conserved end residues are part of each CDR3. The D gene is left open where the match is weak. Size is stated for part of the rows, as once, few or many counts, or as a class when the clone is expanded.

clone size	V gene	J gene	D gene	CDR3 protein	CDR3 DNA
.	TRBV28	TRBJ2-5	TRBD2	CASRSGRGETQYF	TGTGCCAGCAGGAGCGGGAGGGGGGAGACCCAGTACTTC
.	TRBV30	TRBJ2-5	.	CASRALQGLGKTQYF	TGTGCCTCGAGGGCTCTTCAGGGATTAGGAAAGACCCAGTACTTC
few	TRBV11-2	TRBJ2-1	.	CASSLEVSSYNEQFF	TGTGCCAGCAGCTTAGAGGTTAGCTCCTACAATGAGCAGTTCTTC
few	TRBV5-4	TRBJ2-4	TRBD1	CASSTGQAKNIQYF	TGTGCCAGCAGCACGGGACAGGCCAAAAACATTCAGTACTTC
.	TRBV7-9	TRBJ1-6	.	CASSLQPQVSPLHF	TGTGCCAGCAGCTTACAGCCGCAGGTTTCACCCCTCCACTTT
few	TRBV6-1	TRBJ1-3	.	CASSTIGAGNTIYF	TGTGCCAGCAGTACGATCGGGGCTGGAAACACCATATATTTT
.	TRBV5-1	TRBJ2-5	TRBD1	CASRFQGEETQYF	TGCGCCAGCAGATTTCAGGGGGAAGAGACCCAGTACTTC
few	TRBV28	TRBJ1-5	TRBD1	CASRALGQGDSNQPQHF	TGTGCCAGCAGGGCTCTCGGACAGGGGGATAGCAATCAGCCCCAGCATTTT
.	TRBV6-5	TRBJ2-3	.	CASSRTASTDTQYF	TGTGCCAGCAGCCGGACGGCTAGCACAGATACGCAGTATTTT
few	TRBV18	TRBJ1-2	TRBD1	CASSRFDREHGYTF	TGTGCCAGCTCAAGATTTGACAGGGAGCATGGCTACACCTTC
.	TRBV18	TRBJ1-1	.	CATLQGMNTEAFF	TGTGCCACACTCCAGGGCATGAACACTGAAGCTTTCTTT
few	TRBV6-5	TRBJ2-3	TRBD2	CASSYLAGLTDTQYF	TGTGCCAGCAGTTACCTAGCGGGATTAACAGATACGCAGTATTTT
few	TRBV7-9	TRBJ1-1	.	CASSGRGWTEAFF	TGTGCCAGCAGCGGCAGGGGTTGGACTGAAGCTTTCTTT
.	TRBV30	TRBJ1-2	.	CAWRKANYGYTF	TGTGCCTGGAGAAAAGCCAACTATGGCTACACCTTC
.	TRBV4-1	TRBJ1-1	.	CASRGLLNTEAFF	TGCGCCAGCAGGGGTCTACTGAACACTGAAGCTTTCTTT
.	TRBV28	TRBJ1-1	.	CASSTQPNTEAFF	TGTGCCAGCAGCACCCAGCCGAACACTGAAGCTTTCTTT
few	TRBV27	TRBJ2-1	.	CASSTHRVNEQFF	TGTGCCAGCAGTACCCACAGGGTGAATGAGCAGTTCTTC
.	TRBV6-6	TRBJ2-7	.	CASSYSRSEQYF	TGTGCCAGCAGTTACAGCCGGAGTGAGCAGTACTTC
.	TRBV13	TRBJ1-6	.	CASSMDASSYNSPLHF	TGTGCCAGCAGCATGGACGCGAGCTCCTATAATTCACCCCTCCACTTT
.	TRBV9	TRBJ2-2	TRBD2	CASSAVAGANTGELFF	TGTGCCAGCAGCGCCGTAGCGGGGGCCAACACCGGGGAGCTGTTTTTT
.	TRBV7-9	TRBJ2-1	.	CASTSNNEQFF	TGTGCCAGCACCTCCAACAATGAGCAGTTCTTC
few	TRBV14	TRBJ1-4	.	CASSQVPPGMNEKLFF	TGTGCCAGCAGCCAAGTTCCGCCAGGGATGAATGAAAAACTGTTTTTT
.	TRBV19	TRBJ1-1	.	CASTRGGNTEAFF	TGTGCCAGTACCCGGGGAGGGAACACTGAAGCTTTCTTT
.	TRBV6-6	TRBJ2-7	.	CASSTSYEQYF	TGTGCCAGCAGCACAAGCTACGAGCAGTACTTC
.	TRBV27	TRBJ1-5	.	CASSPFEPQHF	TGTGCCAGCAGTCCCTTTGAGCCCCAGCATTTT
.	TRBV5-4	TRBJ1-3	.	CASSLVGSSGNTIYF	TGTGCCAGCAGCTTGGTGGGCAGCTCTGGAAACACCATATATTTT
.	TRBV29-1	TRBJ1-1	.	CSVEPHQSGTEAFF	TGCAGCGTTGAACCCCACCAATCGGGGACTGAAGCTTTCTTT
.	TRBV2	TRBJ2-2	.	CASSEMGMNTGELFF	TGTGCCAGCAGTGAAATGGGGATGAACACCGGGGAGCTGTTTTTT
.	TRBV6-5	TRBJ1-3	.	CASSSLGASGNTIYF	TGTGCCAGCAGTTCTCTGGGGGCTTCTGGAAACACCATATATTTT
.	TRBV2	TRBJ1-2	.	CASTVYVTIVSGVSGYTF	TGTGCCAGCACGGTATATGTCACAATTGTATCGGGGGTGTCTGGCTACACCTTC
.	TRBV29-1	TRBJ2-1	.	CSVGGRGGVGTSEQFF	TGCAGCGTCGGGGGGAGGGGAGGAGTAGGGACAAGTGAGCAGTTCTTC
.	TRBV29-1	TRBJ2-6	TRBD1	CSVEVRQGPGSGANVLTF	TGCAGCGTTGAAGTCCGACAGGGGCCTGGCTCTGGGGCCAACGTCCTGACTTTC
.	TRBV28	TRBJ1-1	.	CASTSGEAFF	TGTGCCAGCACTTCAGGAGAAGCTTTCTTT
few	TRBV29-1	TRBJ2-1	.	CSVDRAPAGWSEQFF	TGCAGCGTTGATAGGGCCCCCGCTGGTTGGAGTGAGCAGTTCTTC
.	TRBV2	TRBJ2-7	TRBD1	CASSLGTGSYEQYF	TGTGCCAGCAGTCTTGGGACAGGAAGCTACGAGCAGTACTTC
few	TRBV19	TRBJ1-1	TRBD1	CASKLGQKNTEAFF	TGTGCCAGTAAATTGGGACAGAAGAACACTGAAGCTTTCTTT
.	TRBV6-1	TRBJ1-4	.	CASSEASGVREKLFF	TGTGCCAGCAGTGAAGCGTCCGGGGTGAGGGAAAAACTGTTTTTT
.	TRBV27	TRBJ2-1	.	CATHRGRVDEQFF	TGTGCCACCCACCGGGGCCGGGTGGATGAGCAGTTCTTC
.	TRBV11-3	TRBJ2-7	.	CASSKGDGGSYEQYF	TGTGCCAGCAGCAAGGGGGACGGCGGCTCCTACGAGCAGTACTTC
.	TRBV4-2	TRBJ2-7	.	CASSQAQSLSPTRQYF	TGTGCCAGCAGCCAAGCCCAGAGCCTGTCCCCTACTAGGCAGTACTTC
.	TRBV6-5	TRBJ2-3	.	CASSRQDRSGDTQYF	TGTGCCAGCAGCCGACAGGATCGTAGTGGGGATACGCAGTATTTT
few	TRBV14	TRBJ1-1	.	CASSRTEWMNTEAFF	TGTGCCAGCAGCCGGACCGAGTGGATGAACACTGAAGCTTTCTTT
few	TRBV28	TRBJ1-2	TRBD1	CASMTGDNYGYTF	TGTGCCAGCATGACAGGGGATAACTATGGCTACACCTTC
few	TRBV30	TRBJ1-2	TRBD1	CAWKRDRGPRPYGYTF	TGTGCCTGGAAACGGGACAGGGGGCCGCGGCCCTATGGCTACACCTTC
few	TRBV10-3	TRBJ1-2	.	CAISESIGMDYGYTF	TGTGCCATCAGTGAGTCGATAGGGATGGACTATGGCTACACCTTC
.	TRBV19	TRBJ1-1	.	CASKGIETEAFF	TGTGCCAGCAAAGGGATAGAAACTGAAGCTTTCTTT
few	TRBV10-2	TRBJ2-1	TRBD2	CATRRAGTMDEQFF	TGCGCCACTAGGAGGGCAGGGACTATGGATGAGCAGTTCTTC
few	TRBV25-1	TRBJ2-5	TRBD2	CASSASWAGGNAETQYF	TGTGCCAGCAGTGCCTCCTGGGCGGGGGGGAATGCCGAGACCCAGTACTTC
.	TRBV7-9	TRBJ2-7	TRBD1	CASSPPGQPYEQYF	TGTGCCAGCAGCCCCCCGGGACAGCCCTACGAGCAGTACTTC
.	TRBV25-1	TRBJ2-5	TRBD2	CASSERTSGGPRKETQYF	TGTGCCAGCAGTGAGCGAACTAGCGGGGGGCCACGGAAAGAGACCCAGTACTTC
.	TRBV6-5	TRBJ2-1	.	CASSEGGYNEQFF	TGTGCCAGCAGTGAAGGTGGATACAATGAGCAGTTCTTC
.	TRBV5-4	TRBJ2-1	.	CASSLEAYNEQFF	TGTGCCAGCAGCTTGGAAGCCTACAATGAGCAGTTCTTC
.	TRBV29-1	TRBJ2-6	.	CSVLTEAGANVLTF	TGCAGCGTCCTTACGGAAGCTGGGGCCAACGTCCTGACTTTC
few	TRBV7-9	TRBJ2-6	.	CASSLSRSGANVLTF	TGTGCCAGCAGCCTTTCGCGGTCCGGGGCCAACGTCCTGACTTTC